These 25 T cell receptor beta chains originate from one sample sequenced in a study of Ad26.COV2.S vaccination and SARS-CoV-2 variants (dated by TCRdb to the early 2020s). Interpreted using the paper, the treatment or condition label stands for: 15 to 20 received Ad26.COV2.S at low or high dose, single or two shots; about 5 received placebo; per-sample allocation not given. For vaccine and placebo recipients, the sequenced repertoires came from samples collected on day 63 after the first injection. The library was built by means of the immunoSEQ multiplex PCR assay. TCRdb took this table from immuneACCESS and kept in-frame rearrangements with V and J called. Such tables lack part of the clones; where checked against another copy, unresolved V genes explain under half of the gap, and the rest is unexplained. The sample yields some 350,000 clones; roughly nine tenths were counted once. Approximately 5% of the sample comes from the top ten.

The sample in question was peripheral blood, obtained in a trial of Ad26.COV2.S vaccine versus placebo. The receptors here all came from a person aged 18-60 years who received the Ad26.COV2.S COVID-19 vaccine or a placebo.

The chain's CDR3 is CASSYRLASGGPSSYNEQFF. The DNA for the CDR3 is TGTGCCAGCAGTTACAGGCTGGCTAGCGGGGGCCCTAGCTCCTACAATGAGCAGTTCTTC. This chain uses TRBV6-2 or TRBV6-3 with TRBJ2-1, with TRBD2 matching 10 bases. Germline V gene lookup returns CDR1 MNHEY and CDR2 SVGEGT. This CDR3 is 20 amino acids long. After removal of 2 bases from V and 0 bases from J, the junction contained 13 bases not matched to a gene.

The chain is built from TRBV11-3 and TRBJ1-1; TRBD1 might be the D (6 bases). Per the germline V gene, CDR1 is SGHNT and CDR2 is YENEEA. V shed 8 bases and J shed 0 bases, with 13 bases lying between them. This CDR3 is built from 14 residues. The CDR3 loop is CASGETGLNTEAFF. DNA for the CDR3: TGTGCCAGCGGTGAGACAGGTTTGAACACTGAAGCTTTCTTT.

This clone has just a few counts. The chain joins TRBV9 to TRBJ2-1; no clear D gene. Per germline, CDR1 SGDLS and CDR2 YYNGEE. Trimming left V 0 bases short and J 9 bases short, with 10 bases between. The CDR3 has 13 amino acids. The CDR3 region is CASSVGPGREQFF. CDR3 bases: TGTGCCAGCAGCGTAGGTCCCGGACGTGAGCAGTTCTTC.

A single count supports this clone. The rearrangement uses TRBV5-1 and TRBJ1-1; no definite D call. Germline CDR1 and CDR2: SGHRS and YFSETQ. V lost 7 bases and J lost 4, with 20 bases in between. CDR3 length: 15 residues. The CDR3 bases are TGCGCCAGCCATCACACACGGAAGGCGGGCACTGAAGCTTTCTTT. Translating gives CASHHTRKAGTEAFF.

This clone showed up just once. This chain uses TRBV4-1 with TRBJ1-1; maybe TRBD1 (5 bases). V was cut by 8 bases and J by 5 bases, with 18 bases left in between. Germline V lookup: CDR1 MGHRA, CDR2 YSYEKL. CDR3 size: 14 residues. As DNA, the CDR3 is TGCGCCAGCTGTCTTGAGGGGCTCGCGACTGAAGCTTTCTTT. Protein sequence: CASCLEGLATEAFF.

This clone was observed once. The chain combines TRBV6-6 with TRBJ2-5, with D perhaps matching TRBD2 (6 bases). This CDR3 is 14 amino acids long. Germline lookup yields CDR1 MNHNY and CDR2 SVGAGI (reference sequence). The V and J ends lost 5 bases and 5 bases respectively, with 15 bases between them. The CDR3 DNA is TGTGCCAGCAGTCTACTTAGCGGCGGGGAGACCCAGTACTTC. Its protein is CASSLLSGGETQYF.

V and J are TRBV6-5 and TRBJ2-5; 15 positions match TRBD2. V trimming: 4 bases; J trimming: 5 bases; junction bases outside the gene matches: 5. The V gene's germline CDR1 is MNHEY and CDR2 SVGAGI. This CDR3 is built from 16 residues. The CDR3 is CASSWGLAGGGETQYF. In DNA, the CDR3 is TGTGCCAGCAGTTGGGGACTAGCGGGGGGAGGGGAGACCCAGTACTTC.

The chain carries TRBV27 and TRBJ1-1; D possibly corresponds to TRBD1 (5 bases). Germline CDR1 is MNHEY and CDR2 is SMNVEV (reference sequence). The V end was cut by 3 bases, the J end by 0 bases, with 14 bases between. This CDR3 has 16 amino acids. The CDR3 region is CASSFRDGPLNTEAFF. The CDR3 DNA is TGTGCCAGCAGTTTCCGGGACGGACCACTGAACACTGAAGCTTTCTTT.

The CDR3 region has the DNA TGTGCCAGTGGGCCTACCGGGGTTACTAACTATGGCTACACCTTC. Translated, it gives CASGPTGVTNYGYTF. The chain carries TRBV9 and TRBJ1-2; the D is unclear. Germline V gene data show CDR1 as SGDLS and CDR2 as YYNGEE. V was clipped by 8 bases and J by 0 bases, with 17 bases between them. The CDR3 length is 15 residues.

The chain employs TRBV6-5 and TRBJ1-1, with a possible D match to TRBD1 (5 bases). This CDR3 has 14 residues. Germline V gene lookup returns CDR1 MNHEY and CDR2 SVGAGI. V was pared by 6 bases and J by 3 bases, with 14 bases between. The CDR3 DNA follows: TGTGCCAGCAGCCCCGGGGCAGGATACACTGAAGCTTTCTTT. This gives the protein CASSPGAGYTEAFF.

J is TRBJ2-3 and V is TRBV19, with unresolved D. V was cut by 1 base and J by 2 bases, with 4 bases left in between. CDR1 and CDR2 (germline): LNHDA, SQIVND (reference sequence). The CDR3 is 13 amino acids. The CDR3 nucleotides read TGTGCCAGTAGTATAGTCACCACAGATACGCAGTATTTT. It encodes CASSIVTTDTQYF.

The chain uses TRBV7-2 and TRBJ1-1; 8 bases map to TRBD1. V lost 5 bases and J lost 10; bases outside the gene matches: 21. The CDR3 has 17 residues. Looked up from germline, CDR1 is SGHTA and CDR2 is FQGNSA. The CDR3 bases are TGTGCCAGCAGCCCGTCAAGCGTACGGACAGGGTTGCAAGTAGCTTTCTTT. Encoded protein: CASSPSSVRTGLQVAFF. The full variable domain, completed using reference TRBV7-2 and TRBJ1-1, is GAGVSQSPSNKVTEKGKDVELRCDPISGHTALYWYRQSLGQGLEFLIYFQGNSAPDKSGLPSDRFSAERTGGSVSTLTIQRTQQEDSAVYLCASSPSSVRTGLQVAFFGQGTRLTVV.

The genes are TRBV19 and TRBJ2-3; no reliable D call. This CDR3 region has 13 residues. The V and J ends lost 6 bases and 2 bases respectively, with 9 bases between them. Germline V gives CDR1 LNHDA, CDR2 SQIVND (reference sequence). The CDR3 DNA reads TGTGCCAGTAGGTTGGCTGCCACAGATACGCAGTATTTT. The encoded protein is CASRLAATDTQYF.

This clone occurred once. The chain is built from TRBV2 and TRBJ2-3; 7 bases match TRBD2. The CDR3 length is 16 residues. Germline V gene data show CDR1 as SNHLY and CDR2 as FYNNEI. Losses at the gene ends were 6 bases for V and 0 bases for J; bases not matched to a gene: 9. The CDR3 reads CASSSGGGTSTDTQYF. The CDR3 DNA follows: TGTGCCAGCAGCTCGGGAGGCGGTACTAGCACAGATACGCAGTATTTT.

The chain employs TRBV4-3 and TRBJ2-1; D gene uncertain. Per the germline V gene, CDR1 is LGHNA and CDR2 is YSLEER. This CDR3 is built from 14 residues. The germline V and J ends were trimmed by 5 bases and 0 bases, with 8 bases remaining between them. This CDR3 reads CASSSLSSYNEQFF. The CDR3 DNA follows: TGCGCCAGCAGCTCCTTAAGCTCCTACAATGAGCAGTTCTTC.

The genes are TRBV11-2 and TRBJ1-2; D remains unclear. CDR1 is SGHAT and CDR2 is FQNNGV in the germline V gene. The CDR3 is made up of 13 amino acids. V was pared by 1 base and J by 3 bases, with 6 bases between. This CDR3 is CASSLAVDYGYTF. CDR3 DNA sequence: TGTGCCAGCAGCTTAGCTGTCGACTATGGCTACACCTTC.

The chain recombines TRBV7-3 with TRBJ2-1; no clear D. Germline V gene sequence: CDR1 SGHTA, CDR2 FQGTGA. The CDR3 runs to 15 residues. Trimming pared 5 bases from V and 0 bases from J, leaving 11 bases between. CDR3 protein: CASSLTGTSYNEQFF. CDR3 in DNA: TGTGCCAGCAGCCTTACTGGAACCTCCTACAATGAGCAGTTCTTC. Looking up the rest from reference TRBV7-3 and TRBJ2-1 gives the full variable domain: GAGVSQTPSNKVTEKGKYVELRCDPISGHTALYWYRQSLGQGPEFLIYFQGTGAADDSGLPNDRFFAVRPEGSVSTLKIQRTERGDSAVYLCASSLTGTSYNEQFFGPGTRLTVL.

The chain is built from TRBV7-9 and TRBJ1-1; D not resolved. The CDR3 sequence is 15 residues long. V lost 2 bases, J lost 3 bases, and 13 bases lay in between. Germline CDR1 reads SEHNR; CDR2 reads FQNEAQ (reference sequence). In DNA, the CDR3 is TGTGCCAGCAGCTTATTAAACAGAATCGACACTGAAGCTTTCTTT. Translating gives CASSLLNRIDTEAFF. Full variable domain (missing parts from reference TRBV7-9 and TRBJ1-1): DTGVSQNPRHKITKRGQNVTFRCDPISEHNRLYWYRQTLGQGPEFLTYFQNEAQLEKSRLLSDRFSAERPKGSFSTLEIQRTEQGDSAMYLCASSLLNRIDTEAFFGQGTRLTVV.

J is TRBJ1-2 and V is TRBV6-5; D remains unclear. CDR1 is MNHEY, CDR2 SVGAGI, per germline. V lost 8 bases and J 4 bases, leaving 20 bases between the germline ends. This CDR3 region has 15 residues. CDR3 amino acids: CASWTPGRFGYGYTF. The DNA for the CDR3 is TGTGCCAGCTGGACCCCGGGCAGGTTTGGCTATGGCTACACCTTC.

This sequence joins TRBV7-2 and TRBJ1-2; a weak D match, TRBD1 (5 bases). This CDR3 region has 14 residues. V was cut by 9 bases and J by 6 bases, with 20 bases left in between. Per the germline V gene, CDR1 is SGHTA and CDR2 is FQGNSA. CDR3 in amino acids: CASAKGLSGDGYTF. Here the CDR3 DNA reads TGTGCCAGTGCCAAGGGGTTATCTGGAGATGGCTACACCTTC.

The CDR3 is CSAEDSSSYNEQFF. The CDR3 DNA follows: TGCAGCGCCGAGGACTCTTCATCTTACAATGAGCAGTTCTTC. This chain links TRBV29-1 with TRBJ2-1; possible D gene TRBD2, 5 bases. CDR1 SQVTM and CDR2 ANQGSEA come from the germline V gene. The V end lost 7 bases, the J end lost 4 bases, and 17 bases lay between the germline ends. The CDR3 runs 14 residues.

V usage is TRBV6-4 and J usage is TRBJ2-3, with 14 bases fitting TRBD2. Germline V gene sequence: CDR1 MRHNA, CDR2 SNTAGT. The CDR3 sequence is 15 residues long. The ends lost 4 bases at V and 4 bases at J; junction bases unmatched: 1. The CDR3 region is CASSGLAGGPDTQYF. In nucleotides, the CDR3 is TGTGCCAGCAGTGGACTAGCGGGAGGGCCAGATACGCAGTATTTT.

The sample holds a few counts of this clone. The J gene is TRBJ1-4, the V gene TRBV20-1; the D gene is possibly TRBD1 (6 bases). V was clipped by 3 bases and J by 6 bases, with 14 bases between them. Germline V gene lookup returns CDR1 DFQATT and CDR2 SNEGSKA (reference sequence). CDR3 length equals 14 residues. CDR3 region: CSASRTESDEKLFF. CDR3 nucleotide sequence: TGCAGTGCTAGTCGGACAGAAAGTGATGAAAAACTGTTTTTT.

The V call is TRBV7-9, the J call TRBJ1-1; D not certain. V was cut by 5 bases and J by 0 bases, with 7 bases left in between. CDR1 SEHNR and CDR2 FQNEAQ come from the germline V gene (reference sequence). The CDR3 totals 13 residues. In DNA, the CDR3 is TGTGCCAGCAGCGGTGAGGTGAACACTGAAGCTTTCTTT. This codes for CASSGEVNTEAFF.

V gene TRBV13 combines with J gene TRBJ2-3; D possibly corresponds to TRBD1 (6 bases). The V end lost 0 bases, the J end lost 0 bases, and 10 bases lay between the germline ends. This CDR3 is 16 amino acids long. In germline, CDR1 is PRHDT, CDR2 FYEKMQ (reference sequence). The CDR3 is CASSLGDRASTDTQYF. CDR3 DNA: TGTGCCAGCAGCTTAGGGGACAGAGCTAGCACAGATACGCAGTATTTT.